This T cell receptor (beta chain) was identified during a study of early T cells in non-severe SARS-CoV-2 infection. About the study: Sequenced material consisted of bulk RNA (from unsorted whole blood), and chains were unpaired.

From the 5' RACE reads, TCRdb called clonotypes with MiXCR, one entry per CDR3 protein. The repertoire includes about 77,000 distinct CDR3 sequences, roughly 12% of them detected once, and 15% to 17% sits in the top ten. With 3 bases clipped from V and 6 bases from J, the junction kept 14 bases outside the gene matches. This CDR3 has 16 residues. Specimen: whole blood, collected at baseline. The TCR sequence derives from an adult who was a healthcare worker with PCR-confirmed SARS-CoV-2 infection or an uninfected control (not recorded which). The donor label of this sample is uncertain. The chain employs TRBV12-3 or TRBV12-4 and TRBJ2-7; 7 nucleotides match TRBD2. CDR3 nucleotides: TGTGCCAGCAGTTTTGGGGGAGGGACCCCGAGCCTCGAGCAGTACTTC. Its translation: CASSFGGGTPSLEQYF.